The sequence of this T cell receptor (beta chain) was determined in a study of shared clonotypes between healthy human individuals. The study, taken as a whole, reports: Clonotypes not shared had lower generation probabilities than those common to all four donors. Donor scarcity curtailed the genetic and exposure-history diversity represented herein. Sampling covered nothing but blood. Tissue TCR repertoires likely differ from those found in blood.

With respect to this clone: Its antigen is unidentified.

The CDR3 totals 14 residues. Trimming took 3 bases from V and 5 from J, leaving 14 bases between them. CDR1 is MDHEN and CDR2 is SYDVKM in the germline V gene. Donors were Caucasian adults residing in Nashville, Tennessee, USA. Sequencing used immunoSEQ multiplex PCR; TCRdb keeps in-frame clones, though not all of them. Of over a million clones in the sample, around three quarters are singletons; the top ten hold 0.6% to 0.75%. Sample: memory CD4+ T cells from PBMCs. Specified subset: CD45RA-negative fraction. The V call is TRBV28, the J call TRBJ2-7; possible D gene TRBD2, 5 bases. The sequence was collected from a young man in good health. Some clones in this sample may be carry-over from other donors' samples. As DNA, the CDR3 is TGTGCCAGCAGTTTTGGGCTAGCACAGAACGAGCAGTACTTC. It translates to CASSFGLAQNEQYF.